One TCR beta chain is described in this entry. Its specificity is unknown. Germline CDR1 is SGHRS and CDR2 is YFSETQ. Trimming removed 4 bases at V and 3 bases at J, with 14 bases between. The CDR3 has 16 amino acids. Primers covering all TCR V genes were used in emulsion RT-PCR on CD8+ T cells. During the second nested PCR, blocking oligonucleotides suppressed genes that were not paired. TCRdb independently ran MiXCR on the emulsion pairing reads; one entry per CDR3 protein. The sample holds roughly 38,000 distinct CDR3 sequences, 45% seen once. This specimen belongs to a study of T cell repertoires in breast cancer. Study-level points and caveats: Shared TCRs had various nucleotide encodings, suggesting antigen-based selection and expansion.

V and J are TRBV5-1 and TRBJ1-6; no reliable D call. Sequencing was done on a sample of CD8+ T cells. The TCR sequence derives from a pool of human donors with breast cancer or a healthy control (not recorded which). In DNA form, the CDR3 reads TGCGCCAGCAGCCCAGAAGGCCGGAACTATAATTCACCCCTCCACTTT. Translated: CASSPEGRNYNSPLHF.